This entry is about one TCR beta chain. Antigen unknown. The data were produced by immunoSEQ multiplex PCR, yet TCRdb's version contains in-frame clones alone and is incomplete. The sample has more than 200,000 clones; roughly 87% are singletons. These data originate in a study of cytomegalovirus exposure and HLA in healthy donors. About the study: The 120 or so validation repertoires used a platform that matched the one used for the 550 to 800 first-cohort repertoires, as a later analysis reported.

Notes on the study in general: While the bulk of TCR sequences proved rare, some public TCRs turned up in many donors. Altogether, 160 or so TCR beta chains were recorded as cytomegalovirus-associated.

The sample consisted of PBMCs. This receptor was identified in a woman in her 30s in good health and CMV-seronegative.

CDR3 protein: CSVVVGQGTYEQYF. DNA of the CDR3: TGCAGCGTTGTCGTGGGACAGGGAACCTACGAGCAGTACTTC. V gene TRBV29-1 combines with J gene TRBJ2-7; 9 bases match TRBD1. The CDR3 has 14 amino acids. The trim removed 4 bases at V and 2 bases at J, leaving 6 bases unmatched. Per the germline V gene, CDR1 is SQVTM and CDR2 is ANQGSEA.